The present entry profiles one TCR beta chain with its context. Only in-frame clones appear in the TCRdb table, and some are missing; sequencing was by immunoSEQ multiplex PCR. This sample has around 250,000 clones; around 85% occur once, and the top ten carry approximately 2%. These data come from a study of blood T cell repertoires in COVID-19. Study-level information: Samples of COVID-19 (acute and convalescent) were obtained from the United States, Italy and Spain. From T cells, B-cell-depleted T cells, or PBMCs came the material, which was cDNA or gDNA.

Participants were aged 18 to 89 years from 24 US areas. The recovered donors of Cohort 3 showed two negative PCRs, clearance, or symptom resolution. V shed 4 bases and J 6 bases; nucleotides not matched to a gene: 12. The CDR3 length is 17 residues. CDR1 and CDR2 from the germline V gene are LNHDA and SQIVND (reference sequence). The chain is built from TRBV19 and TRBJ1-2, with 12 bases matching TRBD1. The TCR sequence derives from a woman between 50 and 59 years old who had recovered from COVID-19. The sequencing sample was made of PBMCs or T cells enriched from blood (not recorded which). The CDR3 reads CASSTGTGGRQLDGYTF. Here the CDR3 DNA reads TGTGCCAGTAGTACTGGGACAGGGGGCCGGCAATTGGATGGCTACACCTTC.